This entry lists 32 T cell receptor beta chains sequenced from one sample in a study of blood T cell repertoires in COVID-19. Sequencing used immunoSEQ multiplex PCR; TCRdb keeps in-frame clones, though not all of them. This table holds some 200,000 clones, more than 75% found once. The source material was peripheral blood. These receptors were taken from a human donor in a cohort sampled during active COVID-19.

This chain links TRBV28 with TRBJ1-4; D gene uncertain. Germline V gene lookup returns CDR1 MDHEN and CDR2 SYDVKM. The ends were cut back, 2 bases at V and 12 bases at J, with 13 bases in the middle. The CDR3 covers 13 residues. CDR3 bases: TGTGCCAGCAGTTTAAGGCAGGCTCTGCAACTGTTTTTT. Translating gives CASSLRQALQLFF.

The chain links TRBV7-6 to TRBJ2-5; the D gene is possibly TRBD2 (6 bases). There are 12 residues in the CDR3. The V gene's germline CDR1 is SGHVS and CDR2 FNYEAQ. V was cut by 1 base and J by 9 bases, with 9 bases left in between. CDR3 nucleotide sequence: TGTGCCAGCAGCTTAGTGGGGGAGGCCCAGTACTTC. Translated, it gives CASSLVGEAQYF. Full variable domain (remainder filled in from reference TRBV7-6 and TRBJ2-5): GAGVSQSPRYKVTKRGQDVALRCDPISGHVSLYWYRQALGQGPEFLTYFNYEAQQDKSGLPNDRFSAERPEGSISTLTIQRTEQRDSAMYRCASSLVGEAQYFGPGTRLLVL.

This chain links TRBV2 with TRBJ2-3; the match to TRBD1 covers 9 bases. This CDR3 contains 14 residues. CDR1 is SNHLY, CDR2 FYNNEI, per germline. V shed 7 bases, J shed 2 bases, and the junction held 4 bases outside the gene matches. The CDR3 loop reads CASIRDRDTDTQYF. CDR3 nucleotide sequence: TGTGCCAGCATCCGGGACAGGGACACAGATACGCAGTATTTT.

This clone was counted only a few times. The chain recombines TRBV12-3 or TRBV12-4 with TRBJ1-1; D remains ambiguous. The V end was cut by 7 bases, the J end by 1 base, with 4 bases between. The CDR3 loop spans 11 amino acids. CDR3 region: CASIQNTEAFF. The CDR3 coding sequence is TGTGCCAGCATACAGAACACTGAAGCTTTCTTT.

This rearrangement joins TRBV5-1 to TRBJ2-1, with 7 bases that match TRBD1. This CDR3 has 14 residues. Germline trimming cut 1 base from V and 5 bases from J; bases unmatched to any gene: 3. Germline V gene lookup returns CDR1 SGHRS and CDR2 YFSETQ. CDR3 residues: CASSLKGTDNEQFF. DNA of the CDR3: TGCGCCAGCAGCTTGAAAGGGACAGACAATGAGCAGTTCTTC. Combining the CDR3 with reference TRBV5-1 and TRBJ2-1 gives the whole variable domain KAGVTQTPRYLIKTRGQQVTLSCSPISGHRSVSWYQQTPGQGLQFLFEYFSETQRNKGNFPGRFSGRQFSNSRSEMNVSTLELGDSALYLCASSLKGTDNEQFFGPGTRLTVL.

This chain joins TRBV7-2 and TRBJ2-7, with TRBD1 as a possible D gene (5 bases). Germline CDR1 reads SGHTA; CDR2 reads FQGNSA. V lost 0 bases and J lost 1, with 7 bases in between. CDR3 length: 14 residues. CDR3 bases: TGTGCCAGCAGCTTAGCGGGGCATTCCTACGAGCAGTACTTC. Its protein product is CASSLAGHSYEQYF. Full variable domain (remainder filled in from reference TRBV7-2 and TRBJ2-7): GAGVSQSPSNKVTEKGKDVELRCDPISGHTALYWYRQSLGQGLEFLIYFQGNSAPDKSGLPSDRFSAERTGGSVSTLTIQRTQQEDSAVYLCASSLAGHSYEQYFGPGTRLTVT.

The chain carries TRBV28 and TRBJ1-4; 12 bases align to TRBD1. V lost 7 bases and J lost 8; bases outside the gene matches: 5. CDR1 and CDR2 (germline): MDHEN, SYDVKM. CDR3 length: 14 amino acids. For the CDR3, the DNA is TGTGCCAGCACTCTAGGGACAGGGGGCGAAAAACTGTTTTTT. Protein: CASTLGTGGEKLFF.

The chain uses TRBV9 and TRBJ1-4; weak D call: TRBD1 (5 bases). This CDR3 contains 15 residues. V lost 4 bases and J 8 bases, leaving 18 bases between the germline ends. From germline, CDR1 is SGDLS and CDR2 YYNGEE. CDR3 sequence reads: CASSLGGKGKEKLFF. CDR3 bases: TGTGCCAGCAGCCTTGGGGGGAAGGGAAAGGAAAAACTGTTTTTT.

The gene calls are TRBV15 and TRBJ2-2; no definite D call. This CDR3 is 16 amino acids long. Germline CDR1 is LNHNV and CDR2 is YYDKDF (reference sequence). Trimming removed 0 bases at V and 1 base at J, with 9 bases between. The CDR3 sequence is CATSRDQGENTGELFF. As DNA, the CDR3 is TGTGCCACCAGCAGAGATCAAGGAGAGAACACCGGGGAGCTGTTTTTT.

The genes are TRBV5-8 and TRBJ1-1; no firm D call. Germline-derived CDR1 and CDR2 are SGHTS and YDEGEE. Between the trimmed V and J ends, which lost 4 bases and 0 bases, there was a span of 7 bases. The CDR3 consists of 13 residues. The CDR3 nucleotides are TGTGCCAGCAGCAAGCCACTGAACACTGAAGCTTTCTTT. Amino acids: CASSKPLNTEAFF.

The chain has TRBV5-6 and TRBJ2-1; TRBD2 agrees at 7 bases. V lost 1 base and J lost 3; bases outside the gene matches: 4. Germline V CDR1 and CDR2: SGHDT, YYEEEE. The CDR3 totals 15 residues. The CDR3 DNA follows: TGTGCCAGCAGCTTGACTGGGACTATCTACAATGAGCAGTTCTTC. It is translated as CASSLTGTIYNEQFF.

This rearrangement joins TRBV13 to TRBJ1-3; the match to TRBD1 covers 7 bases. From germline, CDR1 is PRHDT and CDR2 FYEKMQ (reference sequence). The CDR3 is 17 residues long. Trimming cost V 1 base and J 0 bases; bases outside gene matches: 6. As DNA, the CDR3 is TGTGCCAGCAGCTTAGTAGGACAGGCTTACTCTGGAAACACCATATATTTT. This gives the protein CASSLVGQAYSGNTIYF.

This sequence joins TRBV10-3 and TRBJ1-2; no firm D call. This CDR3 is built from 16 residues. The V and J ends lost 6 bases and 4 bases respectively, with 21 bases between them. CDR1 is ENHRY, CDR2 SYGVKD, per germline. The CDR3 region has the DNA TGTGCCATCAGAGGAGCGGGCGGTGGAGCGCGCTATGGCTACACCTTC. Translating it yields CAIRGAGGGARYGYTF.

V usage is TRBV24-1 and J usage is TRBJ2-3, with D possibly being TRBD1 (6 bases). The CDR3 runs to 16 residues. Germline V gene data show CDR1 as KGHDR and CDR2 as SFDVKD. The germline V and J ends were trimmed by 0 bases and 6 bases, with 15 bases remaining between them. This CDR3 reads CATSDLGQVTGDTQYF. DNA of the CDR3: TGTGCCACCAGTGATTTGGGGCAAGTAACAGGGGATACGCAGTATTTT.

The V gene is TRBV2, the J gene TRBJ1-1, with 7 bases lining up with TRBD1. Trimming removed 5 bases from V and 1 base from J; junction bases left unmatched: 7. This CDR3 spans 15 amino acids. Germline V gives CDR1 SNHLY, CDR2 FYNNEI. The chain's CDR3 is CASSIDRVRNTEAFF. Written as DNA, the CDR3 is TGTGCCAGCAGTATCGACAGGGTTCGGAACACTGAAGCTTTCTTT. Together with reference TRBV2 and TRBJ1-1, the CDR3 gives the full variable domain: EPEVTQTPSHQVTQMGQEVILRCVPISNHLYFYWYRQILGQKVEFLVSFYNNEISEKSEIFDDQFSVERPDGSNFTLKIRSTKLEDSAMYFCASSIDRVRNTEAFFGQGTRLTVV.

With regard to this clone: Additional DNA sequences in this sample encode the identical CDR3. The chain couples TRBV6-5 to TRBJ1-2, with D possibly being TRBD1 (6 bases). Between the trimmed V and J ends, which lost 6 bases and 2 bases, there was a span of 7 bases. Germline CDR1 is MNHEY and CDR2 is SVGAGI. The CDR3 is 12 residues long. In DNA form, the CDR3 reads TGTGCCAGCAGCCAGGGGAACTATGGCTACACCTTC. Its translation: CASSQGNYGYTF.

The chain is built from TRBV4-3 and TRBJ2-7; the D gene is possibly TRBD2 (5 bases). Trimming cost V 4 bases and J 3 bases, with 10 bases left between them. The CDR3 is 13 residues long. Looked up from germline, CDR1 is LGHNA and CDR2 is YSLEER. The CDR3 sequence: CASSPGRGYEQYF. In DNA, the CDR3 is TGCGCCAGCAGCCCCGGACGGGGCTACGAGCAGTACTTC.

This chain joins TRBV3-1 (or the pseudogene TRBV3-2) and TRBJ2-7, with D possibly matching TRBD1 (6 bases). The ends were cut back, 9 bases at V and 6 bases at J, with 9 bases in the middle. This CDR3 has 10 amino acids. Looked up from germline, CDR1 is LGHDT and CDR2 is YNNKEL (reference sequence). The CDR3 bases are TGTGCCAGGGGGGCACGCGAGCAGTACTTC. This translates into CARGAREQYF.

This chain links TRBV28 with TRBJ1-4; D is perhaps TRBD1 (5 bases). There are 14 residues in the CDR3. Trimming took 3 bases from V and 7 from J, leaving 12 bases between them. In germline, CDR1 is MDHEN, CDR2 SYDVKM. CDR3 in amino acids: CASSLWQGSEKLFF. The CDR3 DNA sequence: TGTGCCAGCAGTTTGTGGCAGGGAAGTGAAAAACTGTTTTTT.

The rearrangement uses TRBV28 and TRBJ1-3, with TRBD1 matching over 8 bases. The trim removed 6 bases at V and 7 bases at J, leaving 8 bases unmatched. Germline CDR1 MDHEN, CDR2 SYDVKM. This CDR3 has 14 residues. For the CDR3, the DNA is TGTGCCAGCAGCCGGGGACAGGTCCGGAACACCATATATTTT. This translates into CASSRGQVRNTIYF.

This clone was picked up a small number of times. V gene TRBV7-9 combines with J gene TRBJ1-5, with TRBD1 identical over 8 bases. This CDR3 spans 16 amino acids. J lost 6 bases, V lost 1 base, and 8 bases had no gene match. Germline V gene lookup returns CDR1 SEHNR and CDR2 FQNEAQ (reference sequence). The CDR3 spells CASSLVTRGPTQPQHF. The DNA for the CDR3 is TGTGCCAGCAGCTTAGTTACCAGGGGGCCGACTCAGCCCCAGCATTTT.

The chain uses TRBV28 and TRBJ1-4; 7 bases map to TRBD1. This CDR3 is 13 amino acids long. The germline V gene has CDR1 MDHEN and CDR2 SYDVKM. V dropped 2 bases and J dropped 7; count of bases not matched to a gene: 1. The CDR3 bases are TGTGCCAGCAGTTTAAGACAGGGTGAAAAACTGTTTTTT. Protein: CASSLRQGEKLFF.

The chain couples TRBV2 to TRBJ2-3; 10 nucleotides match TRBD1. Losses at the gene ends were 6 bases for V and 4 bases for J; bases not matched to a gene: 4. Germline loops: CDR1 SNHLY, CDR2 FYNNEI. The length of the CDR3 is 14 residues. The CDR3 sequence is CASRGDRGPDTQYF. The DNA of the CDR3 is TGTGCCAGCAGGGGGGACAGGGGACCAGATACGCAGTATTTT.

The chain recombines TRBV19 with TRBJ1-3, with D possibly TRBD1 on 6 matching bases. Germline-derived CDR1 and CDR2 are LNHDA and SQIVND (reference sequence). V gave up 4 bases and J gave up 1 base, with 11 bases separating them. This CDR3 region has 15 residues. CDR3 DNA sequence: TGTGCCAGTAGTACCTCCGGGACATCTGGAAACACCATATATTTT. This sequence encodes CASSTSGTSGNTIYF.

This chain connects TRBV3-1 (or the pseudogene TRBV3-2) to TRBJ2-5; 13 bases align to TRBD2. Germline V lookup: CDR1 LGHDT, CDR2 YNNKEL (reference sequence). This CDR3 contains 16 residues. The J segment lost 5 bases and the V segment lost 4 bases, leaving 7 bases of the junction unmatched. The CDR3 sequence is CASSPRLAGGGETQYF. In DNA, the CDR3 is TGTGCCAGCAGCCCCAGACTAGCGGGGGGCGGTGAGACCCAGTACTTC.

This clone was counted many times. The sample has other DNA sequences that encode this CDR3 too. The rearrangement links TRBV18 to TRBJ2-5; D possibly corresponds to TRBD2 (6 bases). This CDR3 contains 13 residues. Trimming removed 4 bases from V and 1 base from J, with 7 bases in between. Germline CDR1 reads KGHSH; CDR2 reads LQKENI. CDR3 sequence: CASSRDFQETQYF. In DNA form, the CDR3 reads TGTGCCAGCTCACGGGACTTCCAAGAGACCCAGTACTTC.

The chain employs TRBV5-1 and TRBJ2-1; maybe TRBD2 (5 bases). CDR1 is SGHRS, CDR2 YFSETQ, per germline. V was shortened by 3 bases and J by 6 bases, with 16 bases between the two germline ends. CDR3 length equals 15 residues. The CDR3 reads CASSSQSRLSNEQFF. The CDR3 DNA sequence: TGCGCCAGCAGCTCCCAGAGTCGACTATCCAATGAGCAGTTCTTC.

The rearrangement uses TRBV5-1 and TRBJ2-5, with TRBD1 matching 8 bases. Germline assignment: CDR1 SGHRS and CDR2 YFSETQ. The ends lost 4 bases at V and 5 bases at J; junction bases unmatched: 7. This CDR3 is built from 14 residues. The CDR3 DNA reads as TGCGCCAGCAGCCAACAGGGGGGTGTCGAGACCCAGTACTTC. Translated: CASSQQGGVETQYF.

CDR3 in amino acids: CASSGWGVTDTQYF. The CDR3 nucleotides are TGCGCCAGCAGCGGGTGGGGGGTAACAGATACGCAGTATTTT. J is TRBJ2-3 and V is TRBV5-1; tentatively, D is TRBD2 (6 bases). The ends were cut back, 4 bases at V and 3 bases at J, with 12 bases in the middle. The V gene's germline CDR1 is SGHRS and CDR2 YFSETQ. CDR3 length equals 14 residues.

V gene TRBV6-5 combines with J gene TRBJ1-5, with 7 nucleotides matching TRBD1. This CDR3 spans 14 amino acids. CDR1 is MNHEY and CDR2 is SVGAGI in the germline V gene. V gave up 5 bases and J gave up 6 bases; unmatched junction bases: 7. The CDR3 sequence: CASSLGRGSQPQHF. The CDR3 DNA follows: TGTGCCAGCAGTCTAGGCAGGGGGTCTCAGCCCCAGCATTTT.

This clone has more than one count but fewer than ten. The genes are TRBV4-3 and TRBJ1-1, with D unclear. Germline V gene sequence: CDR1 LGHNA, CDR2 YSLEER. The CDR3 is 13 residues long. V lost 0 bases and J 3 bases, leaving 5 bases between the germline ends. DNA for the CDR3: TGCGCCAGCAGCCAAGATTCCTACACTGAAGCTTTCTTT. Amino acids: CASSQDSYTEAFF.

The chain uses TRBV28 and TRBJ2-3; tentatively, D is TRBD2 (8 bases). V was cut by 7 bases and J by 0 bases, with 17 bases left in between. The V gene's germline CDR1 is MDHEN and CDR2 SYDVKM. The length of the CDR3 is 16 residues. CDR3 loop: CASTPGGLESTDTQYF. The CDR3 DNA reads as TGTGCCAGCACCCCAGGGGGACTAGAGAGCACAGATACGCAGTATTTT.